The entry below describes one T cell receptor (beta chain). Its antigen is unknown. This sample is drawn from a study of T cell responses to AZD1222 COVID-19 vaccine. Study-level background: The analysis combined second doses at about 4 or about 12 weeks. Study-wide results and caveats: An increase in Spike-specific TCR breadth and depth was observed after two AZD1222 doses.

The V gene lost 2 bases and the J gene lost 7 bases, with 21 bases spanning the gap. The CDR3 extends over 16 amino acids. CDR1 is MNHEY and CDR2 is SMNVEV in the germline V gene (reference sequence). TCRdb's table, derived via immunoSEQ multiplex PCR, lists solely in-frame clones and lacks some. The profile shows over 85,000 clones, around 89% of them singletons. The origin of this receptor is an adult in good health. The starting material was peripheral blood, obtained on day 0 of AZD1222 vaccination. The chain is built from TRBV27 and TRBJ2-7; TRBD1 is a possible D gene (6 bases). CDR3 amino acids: CASSLIADSLGGEQYF. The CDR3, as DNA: TGTGCCAGCAGTTTAATTGCGGACAGCCTAGGAGGAGAGCAGTACTTC.